Listed here are 28 T cell receptor beta chains from one sample, sequenced in a study of cytomegalovirus exposure and HLA in healthy donors. Both 60 Vbeta primers and 13 Jbeta primers went into the PCR. Sequenced by immunoSEQ multiplex PCR; TCRdb stores in-frame clones only, minus some. The sample lists more than 95,000 clones, about 69% seen once, with 1.6% in the top ten. The sample comprised PBMCs. These receptors were collected from a woman aged 18-30 years in good health and CMV-seronegative.

The chain's CDR3 is CASSSRRGNYEQYV. The DNA of the CDR3 is TGTGCCAGCAGCTCCCGGAGGGGAAACTACGAGCAGTACGTC. The V gene is TRBV7-8, the J gene TRBJ2-7, with D possibly TRBD2 on 6 matching bases. V dropped 4 bases and J dropped 3 bases, with 13 bases sitting between them. From germline, CDR1 is SGHVS and CDR2 FQNEAQ. CDR3 length: 14 amino acids.

The rearrangement joins TRBV27 to TRBJ1-2; D ambiguous. The CDR3 is 16 amino acids. CDR1 and CDR2 from the germline V gene are MNHEY and SMNVEV (reference sequence). V lost 2 bases, J lost 7 bases, and 20 bases lay in between. In DNA form, the CDR3 reads TGTGCCAGCAGTTTACAACCCCTGGGCAGAAAAGGTGGCTACACCTTC. The encoded protein is CASSLQPLGRKGGYTF.

This sequence joins TRBV6-5 and TRBJ1-5; a possible D gene is TRBD1 (5 bases). V gave up 6 bases and J gave up 9 bases, with 15 bases separating them. The CDR3 sequence is 13 residues long. Germline V gene data show CDR1 as MNHEY and CDR2 as SVGAGI. The CDR3 loop is CASRSTGTGPQHF. CDR3 in DNA: TGTGCCAGCAGGTCTACAGGCACCGGGCCCCAGCATTTT.

J is TRBJ1-1 and V is TRBV6-5; 9 bases map to TRBD1. CDR3 length equals 15 residues. Germline assignment: CDR1 MNHEY and CDR2 SVGAGI. V gave up 2 bases and J gave up 1 base; unmatched junction bases: 2. The CDR3 DNA follows: TGTGCCAGCAGTTACGGGACAGGGTCGAACACTGAAGCTTTCTTT. It specifies CASSYGTGSNTEAFF.

The J gene is TRBJ1-2, the V gene TRBV18, with 10 bases identical to TRBD1. This CDR3 comprises 14 residues. In germline, CDR1 is KGHSH, CDR2 LQKENI. Trimming took 6 bases from V and 8 from J; bases not matched to a gene: 9. CDR3 region: CASSSDRGRGGYTF. The CDR3 DNA sequence: TGTGCCAGCTCTTCTGACAGGGGGCGAGGCGGCTACACCTTC.

The rearrangement uses TRBV6-1 and TRBJ1-5; no reliable D call. The germline gives CDR1 MNHNS, CDR2 SASEGT. There are 15 residues in the CDR3. V was cut by 3 bases and J by 0 bases, with 9 bases left in between. DNA of the CDR3: TGTGCCAGCAGTGAGTACGGGAATAGCAATCAGCCCCAGCATTTT. Encoded protein: CASSEYGNSNQPQHF.

V usage is TRBV6-1 and J usage is TRBJ1-1, with a tentative D call TRBD1 (5 bases). The CDR3 has 14 residues. The V end was cut by 2 bases, the J end by 1 base, with 8 bases between. CDR1 MNHNS and CDR2 SASEGT come from the germline V gene. The CDR3: CASSERTPNTEAFF. CDR3 sequence (DNA): TGTGCCAGCAGTGAAAGGACACCGAACACTGAAGCTTTCTTT.

This clone has only a few counts. This rearrangement joins TRBV28 to TRBJ1-2, with 7 bases identical to TRBD1. The CDR3 runs 15 residues. Germline lookup yields CDR1 MDHEN and CDR2 SYDVKM. J was trimmed by 8 bases and V by 1 base; bases with no gene match: 10. This CDR3 is CASSLLGQDRLGYTF. The CDR3 nucleotides are TGTGCCAGCAGTTTATTAGGACAGGATCGGTTAGGCTACACCTTC.

This chain joins TRBV7-9 and TRBJ2-3; 8 nucleotides line up with TRBD2. The junction had 4 bases not matched to a gene; V was cut back by 2 bases and J by 3 bases. Germline V gene data show CDR1 as SEHNR and CDR2 as FQNEAQ (reference sequence). The CDR3 is 15 residues long. CDR3 nucleotide sequence: TGTGCCAGCAGCTTAAAGCGGGGGCTAACAGATACGCAGTATTTT. Protein product: CASSLKRGLTDTQYF.

The chain has TRBV5-6 and TRBJ1-6; the D is unclear. Germline loops: CDR1 SGHDT, CDR2 YYEEEE. The CDR3 covers 12 residues. Trimming pared 3 bases from V and 10 bases from J, leaving 8 bases between. CDR3 residues: CASSSPQSPLHF. The CDR3 nucleotides are TGTGCCAGCAGCTCCCCCCAATCACCCCTCCACTTT. The full variable domain, rest sourced from reference TRBV5-6 and TRBJ1-6, is DAGVTQSPTHLIKTRGQQVTLRCSPKSGHDTVSWYQQALGQGPQFIFQYYEEEERQRGNFPDRFSGHQFPNYSSELNVNALLLGDSALYLCASSSPQSPLHFGNGTRLTVT.

In nucleotides, the CDR3 is TGCAGCGTTTCCCTTAATAATGAAAAACTGTTTTTT. Its protein product is CSVSLNNEKLFF. The V and J genes are TRBV29-1 and TRBJ1-4; D call uncertain. Germline V gene sequence: CDR1 SQVTM, CDR2 ANQGSEA. There are 12 residues in the CDR3. V was trimmed by 5 bases and J by 4 bases, leaving 8 bases between them.

The rearrangement uses TRBV7-9 and TRBJ1-2; D uncertain. The germline CDR1 and CDR2 sequences are SEHNR and FQNEAQ (reference sequence). Trimming cost V 5 bases and J 2 bases, with 12 bases left between them. The CDR3 is 14 residues long. The CDR3 DNA sequence: TGTGCCAGCAGCCCCCCGATGAGAAACTATGGCTACACCTTC. Amino acid sequence: CASSPPMRNYGYTF.

There are a few counts of this clone. The chain uses TRBV7-9 and TRBJ1-2; TRBD1 agrees at 7 bases. The ends lost 7 bases at V and 5 bases at J; junction bases unmatched: 10. The CDR3 loop spans 14 amino acids. Per the germline V gene, CDR1 is SEHNR and CDR2 is FQNEAQ (reference sequence). The CDR3 region is CASTLGQASYGYTF. CDR3 nucleotides: TGTGCCAGCACCCTAGGACAGGCCTCGTATGGCTACACCTTC.

The rearrangement uses TRBV4-1 and TRBJ2-3, with D possibly being TRBD1 (5 bases). The V end lost 0 bases, the J end lost 0 bases, and 7 bases lay between the germline ends. The CDR3 totals 15 residues. Germline CDR1 reads MGHRA; CDR2 reads YSYEKL. CDR3 in DNA: TGCGCCAGCAGCCAAGATGACAGTAGCACAGATACGCAGTATTTT. Translated, it gives CASSQDDSSTDTQYF.

In DNA form, the CDR3 reads TGTGCCAGTAGTTCTCATACGCAGTATTTT. Amino acid sequence: CASSSHTQYF. The chain links TRBV19 to TRBJ2-3; D gene uncertain. Germline V gene sequence: CDR1 LNHDA, CDR2 SQIVND (reference sequence). The CDR3 spans 10 residues. V lost 5 bases and J 7 bases, leaving 4 bases between the germline ends.

The chain joins TRBV29-1 to TRBJ2-7, with D tentatively TRBD1 (7 bases). Trimming removed 7 bases at V and 0 bases at J, with 13 bases between. The CDR3 sequence is 13 residues long. Germline assignment: CDR1 SQVTM and CDR2 ANQGSEA. Here the CDR3 DNA reads TGCAGCGCGAGCAGGGGGGACTCCTACGAGCAGTACTTC. Protein product: CSASRGDSYEQYF.

J is TRBJ1-1 and V is TRBV6-1; possibly TRBD1 for D (6 bases). Germline-derived CDR1 and CDR2 are MNHNS and SASEGT. The CDR3 spans 14 residues. V gave up 6 bases and J gave up 1 base, with 12 bases separating them. Here the CDR3 DNA reads TGTGCCAGCAGCCCACCACAGGGGAACACTGAAGCTTTCTTT. Its protein product is CASSPPQGNTEAFF.

The chain employs TRBV5-6 and TRBJ1-6; 10 bases match TRBD1. V shed 3 bases and J 7 bases; nucleotides not matched to a gene: 4. The CDR3 covers 15 residues. CDR1 and CDR2 (germline): SGHDT, YYEEEE. This chain's CDR3 is CASSSKGQGNSPLHF. The CDR3, as DNA: TGTGCCAGCAGCTCCAAGGGACAGGGGAATTCACCCCTCCACTTT.

This clone was seen a handful of times. The chain recombines TRBV6-4 with TRBJ1-2; D unresolved. The V gene's germline CDR1 is MRHNA and CDR2 SNTAGT. The CDR3 sequence is 10 residues long. V gave up 6 bases and J gave up 7 bases, with 6 bases separating them. CDR3 in amino acids: CASREVGYTF. In DNA form, the CDR3 reads TGTGCCAGCAGAGAGGTTGGCTACACCTTC.

The rearrangement links TRBV4-1 to TRBJ1-1, with D perhaps matching TRBD1 (5 bases). Germline V gives CDR1 MGHRA, CDR2 YSYEKL. V was cut by 0 bases and J by 0 bases, with 5 bases left in between. The CDR3 contains 14 residues. CDR3 bases: TGCGCCAGCAGCCAAGACAGGGTGAACACTGAAGCTTTCTTT. It translates to CASSQDRVNTEAFF.

The rearrangement links TRBV19 to TRBJ1-1; TRBD1 agrees at 7 bases. Germline CDR1 and CDR2: LNHDA and SQIVND (reference sequence). CDR3 length: 14 amino acids. The ends lost 8 bases at V and 0 bases at J; junction bases unmatched: 6. The DNA of the CDR3 is TGTGCCAGTCGTCATACAGGGGTGAACACTGAAGCTTTCTTT. Translating gives CASRHTGVNTEAFF.

The chain employs TRBV27 and TRBJ1-1; 11 bases are a match to TRBD1. The CDR3 totals 16 residues. Germline loops: CDR1 MNHEY, CDR2 SMNVEV (reference sequence). Trimming at V came to 6 bases and at J to 4 bases, leaving 10 bases not matched to a gene. CDR3 in amino acids: CASSRGTGGRGTEAFF. CDR3 in DNA: TGTGCCAGCAGCCGCGGGACAGGGGGAAGAGGCACTGAAGCTTTCTTT.

This clone has just one count. The chain is built from TRBV6-1 and TRBJ1-2; a possible D gene is TRBD1 (5 bases). Germline lookup yields CDR1 MNHNS and CDR2 SASEGT. The CDR3 contains 15 residues. The V end was cut by 5 bases, the J end by 2 bases, with 15 bases between. CDR3 sequence: CASSSLGGENYGYTF. In DNA form, the CDR3 reads TGTGCCAGCAGTAGCCTCGGGGGGGAGAACTATGGCTACACCTTC.

The chain uses TRBV5-4 and TRBJ1-3; D unclear. CDR3 length: 13 amino acids. The V end lost 4 bases, the J end lost 7 bases, and 12 bases lay between the germline ends. Germline V gene sequence: CDR1 SGHNT, CDR2 YYREEE (reference sequence). The CDR3 DNA reads as TGTGCCAGCAGCCGGAGCGGGATCAACACCATATATTTT. The encoded protein is CASSRSGINTIYF.

This clone came up once. The V and J genes are TRBV2 and TRBJ1-5; D remains unclear. This CDR3 region has 12 residues. In germline, CDR1 is SNHLY, CDR2 FYNNEI. Between the trimmed V and J ends, which lost 7 bases and 5 bases, there was a span of 9 bases. CDR3 sequence (DNA): TGTGCCAGCAAAAAAGCGGATCAGCCCCAGCATTTT. This sequence encodes CASKKADQPQHF.

The chain is built from TRBV4-1 and TRBJ2-2, with TRBD1 matching over 11 bases. This CDR3 spans 18 amino acids. Trimming removed 1 base from V and 3 bases from J; junction bases left unmatched: 7. Germline CDR1 MGHRA, CDR2 YSYEKL. CDR3 sequence reads: CASSQGLRTGGDTGELFF. The DNA for the CDR3 is TGCGCCAGCAGCCAAGGATTAAGGACAGGGGGCGACACCGGGGAGCTGTTTTTT.

The chain recombines TRBV27 with TRBJ1-6, with 9 bases aligning to TRBD1. Germline V gene data show CDR1 as MNHEY and CDR2 as SMNVEV (reference sequence). J lost 9 bases, V lost 2 bases, and 8 bases had no gene match. The CDR3 sequence is 16 residues long. CDR3 sequence reads: CASSLAQGAAGSPLHF. The CDR3 nucleotides are TGTGCCAGCAGTTTAGCACAGGGGGCGGCCGGTTCACCCCTCCACTTT.

The V gene is TRBV7-9, the J gene TRBJ1-2; weak D call: TRBD1 (5 bases). The V end lost 1 base, the J end lost 8 bases, and 11 bases lay between the germline ends. The CDR3 spans 13 residues. Germline-derived CDR1 and CDR2 are SEHNR and FQNEAQ (reference sequence). CDR3 sequence (DNA): TGTGCCAGCAGCTTAGATCGCAGGGAAGGCTACACCTTC. Its protein product is CASSLDRREGYTF.